The source of this T cell receptor (beta chain) is a study of monozygotic twins with inflammatory bowel disease. Study-wide results and limits: IBD patients displayed reduced TCRbeta diversity (inverse Simpson) when set against healthy co-twins.

On this clonotype itself: Its matching antigen is unknown.

This CDR3 spans 16 amino acids. Germline assignment: CDR1 LNHDA and CDR2 SQIVND (reference sequence). A template switching step added UMIs, each with a 6-nucleotide sample barcode. After re-calling the 5' RACE reads, TCRdb lists one entry per CDR3 protein, DNA absent. Its clone listing holds just over 300,000 distinct CDR3 sequences. The rearrangement links TRBV19 to TRBJ1-5; TCRdb gives TRBD1 as the D gene, but with no DNA this cannot be confirmed. Sequencing was performed on blood. The receptor was isolated from a human donor with ulcerative colitis or Crohn's disease, or a healthy co-twin of an affected twin (not recorded which). The CDR3 here is CASSNQQGQGNQPQHF.